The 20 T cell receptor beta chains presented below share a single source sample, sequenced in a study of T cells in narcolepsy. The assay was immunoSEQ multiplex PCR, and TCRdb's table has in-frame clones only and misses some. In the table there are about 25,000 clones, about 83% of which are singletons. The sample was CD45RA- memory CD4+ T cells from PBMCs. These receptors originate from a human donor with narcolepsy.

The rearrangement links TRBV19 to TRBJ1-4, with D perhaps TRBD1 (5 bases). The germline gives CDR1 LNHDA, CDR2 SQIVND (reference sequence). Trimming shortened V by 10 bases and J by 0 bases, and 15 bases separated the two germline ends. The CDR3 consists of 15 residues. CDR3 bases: TGTGCCACAAGGGGAGGACTTACAACTAATGAAAAACTGTTTTTT. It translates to CATRGGLTTNEKLFF.

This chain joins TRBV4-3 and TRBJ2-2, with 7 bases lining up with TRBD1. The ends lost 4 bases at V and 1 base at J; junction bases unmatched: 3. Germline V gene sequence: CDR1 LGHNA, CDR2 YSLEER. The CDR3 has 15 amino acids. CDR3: CASSRDSKNTGELFF. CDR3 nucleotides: TGCGCCAGCAGCCGGGACAGTAAGAACACCGGGGAGCTGTTTTTT.

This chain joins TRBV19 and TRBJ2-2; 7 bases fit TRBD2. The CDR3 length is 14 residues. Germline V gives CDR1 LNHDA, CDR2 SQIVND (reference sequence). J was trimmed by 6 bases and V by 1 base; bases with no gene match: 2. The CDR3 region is CASSIGAGAGELFF. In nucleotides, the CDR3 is TGTGCCAGTAGTATAGGGGCGGGGGCCGGGGAGCTGTTTTTT.

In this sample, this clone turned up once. The CDR3 is CASAGLRVTEAFF. As DNA, the CDR3 is TGTGCCAGTGCAGGTTTACGGGTCACTGAAGCTTTCTTT. The rearrangement joins TRBV19 to TRBJ1-1; D unresolved. Trimming took 8 bases from V and 4 from J, leaving 14 bases between them. Germline V gene lookup returns CDR1 LNHDA and CDR2 SQIVND (reference sequence). This CDR3 comprises 13 residues.

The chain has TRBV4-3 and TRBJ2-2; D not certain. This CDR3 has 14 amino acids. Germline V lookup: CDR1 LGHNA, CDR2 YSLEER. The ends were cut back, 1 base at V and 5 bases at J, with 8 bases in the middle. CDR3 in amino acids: CASSQGEPTGELFF. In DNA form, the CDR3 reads TGCGCCAGCAGCCAAGGGGAACCTACCGGGGAGCTGTTTTTT.

This CDR3 reads CASSLGVFNPGELFF. CDR3 bases: TGTGCCAGCAGCTTAGGAGTATTTAATCCCGGGGAGCTGTTTTTT. The chain recombines TRBV7-9 with TRBJ2-2; D unclear. The V and J ends lost 1 base and 6 bases respectively, with 12 bases between them. Germline V gene lookup returns CDR1 SEHNR and CDR2 FQNEAQ (reference sequence). The CDR3 runs to 15 residues.

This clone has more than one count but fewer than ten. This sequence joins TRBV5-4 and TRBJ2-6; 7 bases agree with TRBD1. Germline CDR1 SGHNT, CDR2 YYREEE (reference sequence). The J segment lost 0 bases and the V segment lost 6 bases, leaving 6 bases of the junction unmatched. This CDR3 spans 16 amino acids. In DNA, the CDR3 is TGTGCCAGCAAGGCAGGGGGTCCCTCTGGGGCCAACGTCCTGACTTTC. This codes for CASKAGGPSGANVLTF.

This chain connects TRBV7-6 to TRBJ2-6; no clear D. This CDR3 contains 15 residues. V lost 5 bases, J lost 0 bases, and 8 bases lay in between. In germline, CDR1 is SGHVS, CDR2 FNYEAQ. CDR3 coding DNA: TGTGCCAGCAGCCCCGTTAACTCTGGGGCCAACGTCCTGACTTTC. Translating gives CASSPVNSGANVLTF. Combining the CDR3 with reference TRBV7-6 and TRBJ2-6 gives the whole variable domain GAGVSQSPRYKVTKRGQDVALRCDPISGHVSLYWYRQALGQGPEFLTYFNYEAQQDKSGLPNDRFSAERPEGSISTLTIQRTEQRDSAMYRCASSPVNSGANVLTFGAGSRLTVL.

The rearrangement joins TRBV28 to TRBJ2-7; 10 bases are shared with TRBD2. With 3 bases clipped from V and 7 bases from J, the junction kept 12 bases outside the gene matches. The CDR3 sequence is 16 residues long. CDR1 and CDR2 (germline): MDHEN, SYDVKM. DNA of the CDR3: TGTGCCAGCAGTTTTCCGCTCAGCGGGAGGGCCTCGGAGCAGTACTTC. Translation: CASSFPLSGRASEQYF.

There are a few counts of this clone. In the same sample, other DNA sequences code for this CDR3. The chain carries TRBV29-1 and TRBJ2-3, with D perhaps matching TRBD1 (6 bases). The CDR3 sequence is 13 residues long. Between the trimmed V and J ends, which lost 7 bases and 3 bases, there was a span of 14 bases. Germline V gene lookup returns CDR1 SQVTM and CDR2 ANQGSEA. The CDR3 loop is CSADRPSTDTQYF. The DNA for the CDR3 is TGCAGCGCTGACAGGCCTAGTACAGATACGCAGTATTTT.

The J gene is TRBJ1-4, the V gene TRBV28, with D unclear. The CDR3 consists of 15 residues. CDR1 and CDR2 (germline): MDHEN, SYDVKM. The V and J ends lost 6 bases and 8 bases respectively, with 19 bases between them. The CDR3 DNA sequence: TGTGCCAGCAGCGGGTCACGGGAATTGAAGGAAAAACTGTTTTTT. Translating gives CASSGSRELKEKLFF.

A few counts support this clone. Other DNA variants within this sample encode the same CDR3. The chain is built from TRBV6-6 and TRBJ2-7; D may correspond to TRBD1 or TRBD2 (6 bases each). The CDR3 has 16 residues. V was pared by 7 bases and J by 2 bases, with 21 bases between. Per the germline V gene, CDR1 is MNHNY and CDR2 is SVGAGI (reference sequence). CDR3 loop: CASTEGGSLPTYEQYF. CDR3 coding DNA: TGTGCCAGCACCGAGGGGGGTTCACTACCGACCTACGAGCAGTACTTC.

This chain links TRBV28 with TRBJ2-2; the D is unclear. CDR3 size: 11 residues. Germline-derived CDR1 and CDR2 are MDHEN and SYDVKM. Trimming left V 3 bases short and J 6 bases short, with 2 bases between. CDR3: CASSFAGELFF. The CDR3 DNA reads TGTGCCAGCAGTTTTGCCGGGGAGCTGTTTTTT.

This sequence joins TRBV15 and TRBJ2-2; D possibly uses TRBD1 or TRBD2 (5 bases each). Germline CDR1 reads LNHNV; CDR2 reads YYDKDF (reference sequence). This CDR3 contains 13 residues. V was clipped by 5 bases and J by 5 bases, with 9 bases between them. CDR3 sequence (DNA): TGTGCCACCAGCGGGGACGGGACCGGGGAGCTGTTTTTT. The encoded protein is CATSGDGTGELFF.

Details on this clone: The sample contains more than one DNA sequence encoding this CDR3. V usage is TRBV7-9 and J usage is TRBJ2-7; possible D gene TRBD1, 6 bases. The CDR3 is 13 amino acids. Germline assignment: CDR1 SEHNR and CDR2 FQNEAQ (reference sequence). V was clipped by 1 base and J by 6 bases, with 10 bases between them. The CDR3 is CASSLGGGGEQYF. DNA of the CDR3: TGTGCCAGCAGCTTAGGAGGGGGTGGCGAGCAGTACTTC.

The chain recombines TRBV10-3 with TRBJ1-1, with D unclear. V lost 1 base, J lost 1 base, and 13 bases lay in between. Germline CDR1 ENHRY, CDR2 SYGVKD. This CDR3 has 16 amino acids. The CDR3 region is CAISELGIRKNTEAFF. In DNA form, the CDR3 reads TGTGCCATCAGTGAGTTAGGTATCAGGAAGAACACTGAAGCTTTCTTT.

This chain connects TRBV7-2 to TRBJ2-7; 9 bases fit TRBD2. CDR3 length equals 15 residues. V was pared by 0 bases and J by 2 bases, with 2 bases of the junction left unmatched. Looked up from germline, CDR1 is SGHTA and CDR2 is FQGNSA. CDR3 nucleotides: TGTGCCAGCAGCTTAGCCGGGACTAGCCCCTACGAGCAGTACTTC. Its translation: CASSLAGTSPYEQYF.

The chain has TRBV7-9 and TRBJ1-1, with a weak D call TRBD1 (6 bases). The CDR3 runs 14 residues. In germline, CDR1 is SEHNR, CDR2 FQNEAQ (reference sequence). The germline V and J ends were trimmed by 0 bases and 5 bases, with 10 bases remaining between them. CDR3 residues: CASSLAGAGTEAFF. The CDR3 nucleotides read TGTGCCAGCAGCTTAGCGGGGGCCGGGACTGAAGCTTTCTTT.

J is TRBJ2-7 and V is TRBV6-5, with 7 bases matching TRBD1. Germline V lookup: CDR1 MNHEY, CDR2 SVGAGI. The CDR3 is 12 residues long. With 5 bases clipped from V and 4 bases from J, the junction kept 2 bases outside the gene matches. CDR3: CASSPTGYEQYF. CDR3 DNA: TGTGCCAGCAGTCCGACAGGGTACGAGCAGTACTTC.

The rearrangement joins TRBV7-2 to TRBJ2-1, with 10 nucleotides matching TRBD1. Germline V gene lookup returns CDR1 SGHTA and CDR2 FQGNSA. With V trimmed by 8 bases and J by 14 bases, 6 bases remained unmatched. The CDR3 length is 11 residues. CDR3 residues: CASSPGTGEFF. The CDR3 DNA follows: TGTGCCAGCTCACCCGGGACAGGGGAGTTCTTC. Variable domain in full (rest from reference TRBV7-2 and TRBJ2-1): GAGVSQSPSNKVTEKGKDVELRCDPISGHTALYWYRQSLGQGLEFLIYFQGNSAPDKSGLPSDRFSAERTGGSVSTLTIQRTQQEDSAVYLCASSPGTGEFFGPGTRLTVL.